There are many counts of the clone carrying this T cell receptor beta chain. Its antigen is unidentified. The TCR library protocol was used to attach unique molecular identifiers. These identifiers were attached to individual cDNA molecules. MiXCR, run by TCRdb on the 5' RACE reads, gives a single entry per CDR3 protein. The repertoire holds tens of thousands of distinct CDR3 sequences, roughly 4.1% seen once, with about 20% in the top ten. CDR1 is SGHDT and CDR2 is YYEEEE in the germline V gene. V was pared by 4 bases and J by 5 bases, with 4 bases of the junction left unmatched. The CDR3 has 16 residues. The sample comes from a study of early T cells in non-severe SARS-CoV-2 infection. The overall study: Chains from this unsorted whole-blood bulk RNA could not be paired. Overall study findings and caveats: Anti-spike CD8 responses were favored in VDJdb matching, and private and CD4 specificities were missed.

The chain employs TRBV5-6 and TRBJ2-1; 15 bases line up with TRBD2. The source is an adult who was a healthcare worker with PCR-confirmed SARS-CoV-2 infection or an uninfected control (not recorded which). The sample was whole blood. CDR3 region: CASSGTSGRQNNEQFF. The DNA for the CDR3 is TGTGCCAGCAGCGGGACTAGCGGGAGGCAAAACAATGAGCAGTTCTTC.